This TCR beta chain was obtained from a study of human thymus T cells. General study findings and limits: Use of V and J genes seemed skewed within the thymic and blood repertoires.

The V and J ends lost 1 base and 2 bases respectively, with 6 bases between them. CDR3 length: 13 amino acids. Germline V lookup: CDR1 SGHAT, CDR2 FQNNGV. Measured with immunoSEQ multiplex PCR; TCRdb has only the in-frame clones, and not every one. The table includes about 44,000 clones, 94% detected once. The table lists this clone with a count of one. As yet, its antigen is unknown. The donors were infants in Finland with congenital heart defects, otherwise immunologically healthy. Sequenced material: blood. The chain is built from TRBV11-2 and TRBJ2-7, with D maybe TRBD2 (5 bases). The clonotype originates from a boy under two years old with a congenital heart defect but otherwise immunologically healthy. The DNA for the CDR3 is TGTGCCAGCAGCTTAGCGGGGACCTACGAGCAGTACTTC. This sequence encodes CASSLAGTYEQYF.